Below are 21 T cell receptor beta chains sequenced from a single sample in a study of cytomegalovirus exposure and HLA in healthy donors. In the PCR, 60 Vbeta and 13 Jbeta primers were used. Measured with immunoSEQ multiplex PCR; TCRdb has only the in-frame clones, and not every one. This sample has fewer than 150,000 clones, with 66% found just once. What was sequenced was PBMCs. The source is a human donor in good health.

The chain uses TRBV12-5 and TRBJ1-3; D unresolved. The CDR3 runs 12 residues. From germline, CDR1 is LGHNT and CDR2 FRNRAP. V lost 4 bases to trimming and J lost 4 bases, with 5 bases between them. Written as DNA, the CDR3 is TGTGCTAGTGGTTCCCCGGGAAACACCATATATTTT. It codes for CASGSPGNTIYF.

This chain connects TRBV19 to TRBJ2-2, with 7 bases that match TRBD2. The V and J ends lost 2 bases and 3 bases, in that order; junction bases with no gene match: 3. In germline, CDR1 is LNHDA, CDR2 SQIVND (reference sequence). The CDR3 consists of 15 residues. CDR3 sequence reads: CASSIPGLYTGELFF. The DNA for the CDR3 is TGTGCCAGTAGTATACCGGGACTATACACCGGGGAGCTGTTTTTT.

The chain joins TRBV5-5 to TRBJ1-2; TRBD1 matches 9 bases. The CDR3 totals 14 residues. CDR1 and CDR2 (germline): SGHKS, YYEKEE (reference sequence). The J segment lost 2 bases and the V segment lost 4 bases, leaving 3 bases of the junction unmatched. The CDR3 bases are TGTGCCAGCAGCCCAGGGACAGGGAACTATGGCTACACCTTC. This gives the protein CASSPGTGNYGYTF.

The chain couples TRBV4-1 to TRBJ2-2, with D maybe TRBD2 (6 bases). The CDR3 covers 14 residues. Germline CDR1 is MGHRA and CDR2 is YSYEKL. V was trimmed by 6 bases and J by 6 bases, leaving 14 bases between them. CDR3 sequence: CASRPTSPPGELFF. The CDR3 coding sequence is TGCGCCAGCAGACCTACTAGCCCGCCCGGGGAGCTGTTTTTT.

This clone was observed a handful of times. V usage is TRBV27 and J usage is TRBJ1-1; D remains ambiguous. The V and J ends lost 0 bases and 7 bases respectively, with 9 bases between them. This CDR3 contains 13 residues. Germline V gives CDR1 MNHEY, CDR2 SMNVEV (reference sequence). The CDR3 is CASSLSIGSEAFF. Here the CDR3 DNA reads TGTGCCAGCAGTTTATCGATAGGGAGTGAAGCTTTCTTT.

The chain is built from TRBV27 and TRBJ2-7, with TRBD1 matching over 7 bases. The CDR3 covers 11 residues. CDR1 is MNHEY, CDR2 SMNVEV, per germline (reference sequence). J was trimmed by 6 bases and V by 6 bases; bases with no gene match: 2. In DNA, the CDR3 is TGTGCCAGCAGAAGGGGGCTCGAGCAGTACTTC. This encodes CASRRGLEQYF.

The chain recombines TRBV28 with TRBJ1-2; D gene ambiguous. The V gene lost 1 base and the J gene lost 7 bases, with 16 bases spanning the gap. The CDR3 loop spans 15 amino acids. Germline assignment: CDR1 MDHEN and CDR2 SYDVKM. In nucleotides, the CDR3 is TGTGCCAGCAGTTTATCTTCATGGAGGGTGGGTGGCTACACCTTC. Translation: CASSLSSWRVGGYTF.

The chain joins TRBV19 to TRBJ2-6; 9 positions match TRBD1. After removal of 1 base from V and 4 bases from J, the junction contained 5 bases not matched to a gene. Germline-derived CDR1 and CDR2 are LNHDA and SQIVND (reference sequence). This CDR3 comprises 17 residues. The CDR3 DNA sequence: TGTGCCAGTAGTATAGCTGGGACAGGGAGCGGGGCCAACGTCCTGACTTTC. Protein sequence: CASSIAGTGSGANVLTF.

The V call is TRBV6-5, the J call TRBJ1-1, with TRBD1 as a possible D gene (5 bases). The V and J ends lost 7 bases and 4 bases respectively, with 10 bases between them. The germline V gene encodes CDR1 MNHEY and CDR2 SVGAGI. The CDR3 covers 12 residues. The DNA of the CDR3 is TGTGCCAGCATCAGGGTAGCCACTGAAGCTTTCTTT. This codes for CASIRVATEAFF.

This clone was observed once. The rearrangement uses TRBV7-2 and TRBJ2-1, with TRBD2 matching over 11 bases. The CDR3 spans 15 residues. Trimming cost V 5 bases and J 9 bases; bases outside gene matches: 9. The germline CDR1 and CDR2 sequences are SGHTA and FQGNSA. Here the CDR3 DNA reads TGTGCCAGCAGCCCCAGACTAGCGGGAAGCTTTGAGCAGTTCTTC. It codes for CASSPRLAGSFEQFF.

This clone was detected once. The chain has TRBV10-3 and TRBJ2-5, with D tentatively TRBD2 (6 bases). The length of the CDR3 is 14 residues. Trimming took 2 bases from V and 3 from J, leaving 10 bases between them. Germline lookup yields CDR1 ENHRY and CDR2 SYGVKD. The CDR3 DNA sequence: TGTGCCATCAGTGAGCAGCGGGCAAAAGAGACCCAGTACTTC. It encodes CAISEQRAKETQYF.

The rearrangement joins TRBV7-8 to TRBJ1-3, with a tentative D call TRBD1 (5 bases). Germline values: CDR1 SGHVS, CDR2 FQNEAQ. Trimming removed 5 bases from V and 0 bases from J, with 11 bases in between. The CDR3 extends over 15 amino acids. The CDR3 reads CASSIRGNSGNTIYF. CDR3 bases: TGTGCCAGCAGCATACGGGGGAACTCTGGAAACACCATATATTTT.

This clone turned up a few times. The chain carries TRBV4-1 and TRBJ2-7; D is unresolved. Looked up from germline, CDR1 is MGHRA and CDR2 is YSYEKL. V was cut by 3 bases and J by 6 bases, with 12 bases left in between. This CDR3 contains 13 residues. CDR3 amino acids: CASSQTGRFEQYF. The CDR3 coding sequence is TGCGCCAGCAGCCAGACTGGCCGTTTCGAGCAGTACTTC.

The genes are TRBV6-5 and TRBJ1-4; a weak D match, TRBD1 (5 bases). The germline V gene has CDR1 MNHEY and CDR2 SVGAGI. CDR3 length: 15 residues. The V and J ends lost 4 bases and 7 bases respectively, with 16 bases between them. CDR3 nucleotide sequence: TGTGCCAGCAGTTCCGGGGGTGCCTTGGTTGAAAAACTGTTTTTT. It is translated as CASSSGGALVEKLFF.

The chain links TRBV6-6 to TRBJ2-1, with D perhaps TRBD1 (6 bases). V lost 2 bases and J 10 bases, leaving 21 bases between the germline ends. The germline CDR1 and CDR2 sequences are MNHNY and SVGAGI (reference sequence). There are 16 residues in the CDR3. CDR3 coding DNA: TGTGCCAGCAGTTACGGGGGCGCTTTCTCGGATGGGGAGCAGTTCTTC. The encoded protein is CASSYGGAFSDGEQFF.

This clone occurred a few times. The chain employs TRBV28 and TRBJ2-7, with 9 bases lining up with TRBD2. V trimming: 3 bases; J trimming: 6 bases; junction bases outside the gene matches: 6. CDR1 is MDHEN and CDR2 is SYDVKM in the germline V gene. The CDR3 sequence is 14 residues long. Written as DNA, the CDR3 is TGTGCCAGCAGTTTTTTTAGCGGGAGACCCGAGCAGTACTTC. It translates to CASSFFSGRPEQYF.

The genes are TRBV7-9 and TRBJ2-2; 14 nucleotides match TRBD2. The CDR3 sequence is 16 residues long. J gave up 6 bases and V 4 bases, and 4 bases lay outside the gene matches. Germline V lookup: CDR1 SEHNR, CDR2 FQNEAQ (reference sequence). CDR3 DNA: TGTGCCAGCAGCTCGGGACTAGCGGGAGTTGCCGGGGAGCTGTTTTTT. Its protein is CASSSGLAGVAGELFF. The entire variable domain, with the rest obtained from reference TRBV7-9 and TRBJ2-2, is as follows: DTGVSQNPRHKITKRGQNVTFRCDPISEHNRLYWYRQTLGQGPEFLTYFQNEAQLEKSRLLSDRFSAERPKGSFSTLEIQRTEQGDSAMYLCASSSGLAGVAGELFFGEGSRLTVL.

To note about this clone: Other DNA sequences from this sample encode an identical CDR3 as well. The chain recombines TRBV28 with TRBJ2-7, with 9 bases fitting TRBD1. The CDR3 runs 15 residues. Germline values: CDR1 MDHEN, CDR2 SYDVKM. V was clipped by 4 bases and J by 5 bases; unmatched bases: 9. In DNA form, the CDR3 reads TGTGCCAGCAGTTCACCCGGGACAGGGTACCACGAGCAGTACTTC. Protein: CASSSPGTGYHEQYF.

The chain joins TRBV18 to TRBJ2-7, with 12 nucleotides matching TRBD2. Per the germline V gene, CDR1 is KGHSH and CDR2 is LQKENI. V trimming: 1 base; J trimming: 5 bases; junction bases outside the gene matches: 15. The CDR3 consists of 19 residues. The CDR3 DNA reads TGTGCCAGCTCACCACGCACTAGCGGGAGGAACCCGACTCGTCACGAGCAGTACTTC. Translating it yields CASSPRTSGRNPTRHEQYF. Full variable domain (outside the CDR3, taken from reference TRBV18 and TRBJ2-7): NAGVMQNPRHLVRRRGQEARLRCSPMKGHSHVYWYRQLPEEGLKFMVYLQKENIIDESGMPKERFSAEFPKEGPSILRIQQVVRGDSAAYFCASSPRTSGRNPTRHEQYFGPGTRLTVT.

This clone has only one observation. This chain uses TRBV5-1 with TRBJ2-5; D unresolved. V was pared by 1 base and J by 0 bases, with 7 bases between. CDR3 length: 14 residues. From germline, CDR1 is SGHRS and CDR2 YFSETQ. The CDR3 loop is CASSLTTYQETQYF. CDR3 bases: TGCGCCAGCAGCTTGACAACCTACCAAGAGACCCAGTACTTC.

The chain has TRBV5-6 and TRBJ2-3; a possible D gene is TRBD2 (5 bases). The CDR3 has 15 residues. V dropped 4 bases and J dropped 3 bases, with 15 bases sitting between them. Germline V gene sequence: CDR1 SGHDT, CDR2 YYEEEE. CDR3 residues: CASSPLSGWTDTQYF. The CDR3 nucleotides read TGTGCCAGCAGCCCTTTATCGGGGTGGACAGATACGCAGTATTTT.